The 32 T cell receptor beta chains below all came from one sample that was sequenced in a study of beta chain features in type 1 diabetes. All of the isolated RNA was reverse transcribed, so expressed TCRB transcripts were sequenced. TCRdb keeps only in-frame clones here, not all; method: immunoSEQ multiplex PCR. The sample consists of under 250,000 clones, under 13% of them appearing once. Source material: central memory CD4+ T cells from blood. Receptor source: a man between 18 and 35 years old in good health.

This clone showed up many times. This chain links TRBV5-4 with TRBJ2-1; 11 bases agree with TRBD2. J gave up 8 bases and V 0 bases, and 13 bases lay outside the gene matches. Germline values: CDR1 SGHNT, CDR2 YYREEE (reference sequence). The CDR3 consists of 18 residues. The CDR3, as DNA: TGTGCCAGCAGCTTGGCCGATGGTAGCGGGAGGGCCATAGATGAGCAGTTCTTC. This codes for CASSLADGSGRAIDEQFF.

This clone was counted between two and nine times. The genes are TRBV18 and TRBJ2-1; D ambiguous. CDR1 is KGHSH, CDR2 LQKENI, per germline. The CDR3 loop spans 14 amino acids. V lost 9 bases and J lost 0, with 12 bases in between. The CDR3 DNA reads TGTGCCAGTATCTTAGACCGCTCCTACAATGAGCAGTTCTTC. Its protein product is CASILDRSYNEQFF.

This clone was counted a few times. The chain has TRBV30 and TRBJ2-3, with 14 bases lining up with TRBD2. This CDR3 region has 22 residues. Germline V CDR1 and CDR2: GTSNPN, SVGIG (reference sequence). V shed 2 bases and J 0 bases; nucleotides not matched to a gene: 19. The CDR3 bases are TGTGCCTGGAGTCCTGATAGGGCTGAGACTAGCGGGAGGGCCCCTAGCACAGATACGCAGTATTTT. Translating gives CAWSPDRAETSGRAPSTDTQYF.

Only a few counts were recorded for this clone. The rearrangement links TRBV30 to TRBJ1-3, with D unresolved. Trimming removed 1 base from V and 0 bases from J, with 4 bases in between. Germline V gene lookup returns CDR1 GTSNPN and CDR2 SVGIG (reference sequence). The length of the CDR3 is 13 residues. Here the CDR3 reads CAWSEVSGNTIYF. The CDR3 nucleotides are TGTGCCTGGAGTGAAGTCTCTGGAAACACCATATATTTT.

The CDR3 DNA is TGTGCCAGCAGCTTATTCTGGCAGCCCCAGCATTTT. This sequence encodes CASSLFWQPQHF. The V and J genes are TRBV7-8 and TRBJ1-5; D gene uncertain. Trimming shortened V by 2 bases and J by 7 bases, and 6 bases separated the two germline ends. This CDR3 contains 12 residues. The V gene's germline CDR1 is SGHVS and CDR2 FQNEAQ.

This clone occurred a few times. This chain links TRBV6-6 with TRBJ1-1; D is possibly TRBD1 (5 bases). V lost 6 bases and J lost 3, with 17 bases in between. The CDR3 runs 15 residues. Germline CDR1 and CDR2: MNHNY and SVGAGI (reference sequence). The CDR3, as DNA: TGTGCCAGCAGCTCAAGACAGCTTAGAGACACTGAAGCTTTCTTT. Translated: CASSSRQLRDTEAFF.

Turning to this clone: A far larger clone is off by one base, so a read error is likely. The CDR3 spells CAGSEGTGASYEQYF. In DNA form, the CDR3 reads TGTGCCGGGAGCGAGGGGACAGGGGCCTCCTACGAGCAGTACTTC. The V call is TRBV30, the J call TRBJ2-7; 10 positions match TRBD1. Germline V gene lookup returns CDR1 GTSNPN and CDR2 SVGIG (reference sequence). This CDR3 region has 15 residues.

This clone has only a few counts. This chain joins TRBV5-4 and TRBJ2-1, with 15 bases matching TRBD2. The CDR3 contains 18 residues. J was trimmed by 6 bases and V by 3 bases; bases with no gene match: 10. Germline CDR1 is SGHNT and CDR2 is YYREEE (reference sequence). In nucleotides, the CDR3 is TGTGCCAGCAGCTCGGGACTAGCGGGAGGCCTCGCGGCCAATGAGCAGTTCTTC. As protein: CASSSGLAGGLAANEQFF.

This clone showed up just a few times. The gene calls are TRBV5-1 and TRBJ2-2, with a weak D call TRBD1 (5 bases). There are 15 residues in the CDR3. Germline CDR1 reads SGHRS; CDR2 reads YFSETQ. V lost 4 bases to trimming and J lost 2 bases, with 12 bases between them. CDR3 DNA sequence: TGCGCCAGCAGCCCCAGACAGATTAACACCGGGGAGCTGTTTTTT. It is translated as CASSPRQINTGELFF. Based on the CDR3 plus reference TRBV5-1 and TRBJ2-2, the full variable domain is KAGVTQTPRYLIKTRGQQVTLSCSPISGHRSVSWYQQTPGQGLQFLFEYFSETQRNKGNFPGRFSGRQFSNSRSEMNVSTLELGDSALYLCASSPRQINTGELFFGEGSRLTVL.

The CDR3 loop reads CASSLEGYRGTYEQYF. CDR3 sequence (DNA): TGTGCCAGCAGCTTGGAGGGCTACAGGGGTACCTACGAGCAGTACTTC. The chain carries TRBV5-4 and TRBJ2-7; 7 bases line up with TRBD1. This CDR3 comprises 16 residues. V shed 0 bases and J 2 bases; nucleotides not matched to a gene: 8. Germline-derived CDR1 and CDR2 are SGHNT and YYREEE (reference sequence). Full variable domain (remainder filled in from reference TRBV5-4 and TRBJ2-7): ETGVTQSPTHLIKTRGQQVTLRCSSQSGHNTVSWYQQALGQGPQFIFQYYREEENGRGNFPPRFSGLQFPNYSSELNVNALELDDSALYLCASSLEGYRGTYEQYFGPGTRLTVT.

V usage is TRBV27 and J usage is TRBJ2-3; no reliable D call. The CDR3 is 12 amino acids. Germline-derived CDR1 and CDR2 are MNHEY and SMNVEV (reference sequence). V dropped 4 bases and J dropped 6 bases, with 8 bases sitting between them. CDR3 protein: CASSSGWDTQYF. CDR3 nucleotides: TGTGCCAGCAGTTCGGGTTGGGATACGCAGTATTTT.

This chain uses TRBV30 with TRBJ2-5, with D uncertain. The germline gives CDR1 GTSNPN, CDR2 SVGIG (reference sequence). V shed 5 bases and J shed 3 bases, with 7 bases lying between them. This CDR3 region has 11 residues. CDR3 coding DNA: TGTGCCTGGGAATTCAAAGAGACCCAGTACTTC. This translates into CAWEFKETQYF.

The chain employs TRBV30 and TRBJ2-7; D gene unclear. The CDR3 consists of 14 residues. Trimming removed 0 bases from V and 4 bases from J, with 13 bases in between. Germline V lookup: CDR1 GTSNPN, CDR2 SVGIG (reference sequence). CDR3 in DNA: TGTGCCTGGAGTGTACTATTGGGGATGTACGAGCAGTACTTC. Its protein product is CAWSVLLGMYEQYF.

The chain links TRBV4-1 to TRBJ2-7; maybe TRBD1 (6 bases). In germline, CDR1 is MGHRA, CDR2 YSYEKL. V was pared by 3 bases and J by 0 bases, with 18 bases between. The CDR3 spans 17 residues. The CDR3 DNA follows: TGCGCCAGCAGCCAGCCCCCAGGACAGCCCTTCTCCTACGAGCAGTACTTC. Amino acid sequence: CASSQPPGQPFSYEQYF.

This chain uses TRBV7-6 with TRBJ2-7, with 10 bases that match TRBD2. Trimming at V came to 3 bases and at J to 3 bases, leaving 8 bases not matched to a gene. The germline V gene has CDR1 SGHVS and CDR2 FNYEAQ. The CDR3 runs to 16 residues. This chain's CDR3 is CASSLELAGAFYEQYF. The CDR3 DNA reads TGTGCCAGCAGCTTGGAGCTAGCGGGAGCCTTCTACGAGCAGTACTTC.

The chain has TRBV7-2 and TRBJ2-5, with unresolved D. The CDR3 totals 14 residues. The V gene's germline CDR1 is SGHTA and CDR2 FQGNSA. Trimming cost V 1 base and J 3 bases, with 9 bases left between them. Here the CDR3 reads CASSLVPQKETQYF. Here the CDR3 DNA reads TGTGCCAGCAGCTTAGTCCCCCAGAAAGAGACCCAGTACTTC.

This clone was seen repeatedly, ten times or more. This same CDR3 is encoded by further DNA sequences in the sample. The chain uses TRBV18 and TRBJ2-3, with D possibly TRBD2 on 6 matching bases. The V end lost 3 bases, the J end lost 2 bases, and 9 bases lay between the germline ends. In germline, CDR1 is KGHSH, CDR2 LQKENI. CDR3 length equals 14 residues. The CDR3 DNA follows: TGTGCCAGCTCACCCCGGGAGTCCACAGATACGCAGTATTTT. Its translation: CASSPRESTDTQYF.

The chain is built from TRBV6-5 and TRBJ2-3; D is perhaps TRBD2 (5 bases). The V and J ends lost 6 bases and 6 bases respectively, with 16 bases between them. CDR3 length: 14 amino acids. Germline loops: CDR1 MNHEY, CDR2 SVGAGI. CDR3 protein: CASRPGLKSDTQYF. The CDR3 DNA reads TGTGCCAGCAGGCCGGGGTTAAAATCGGATACGCAGTATTTT.

The chain carries TRBV5-4 and TRBJ2-3; D remains ambiguous. In germline, CDR1 is SGHNT, CDR2 YYREEE (reference sequence). CDR3 length equals 16 residues. V lost 0 bases to trimming and J lost 4 bases, with 15 bases between them. This CDR3 reads CASSLGAPGVPDTQYF. The DNA of the CDR3 is TGTGCCAGCAGCTTGGGGGCCCCAGGAGTCCCAGATACGCAGTATTTT.

The chain carries TRBV10-3 and TRBJ1-1; the match to TRBD1 covers 7 bases. The J segment lost 5 bases and the V segment lost 2 bases, leaving 2 bases of the junction unmatched. This CDR3 contains 13 residues. In germline, CDR1 is ENHRY, CDR2 SYGVKD. DNA of the CDR3: TGTGCCATCAGTGAGATGGACAGGACTGAAGCTTTCTTT. Translating it yields CAISEMDRTEAFF.

This clone was observed a handful of times. The rearrangement joins TRBV6-6 to TRBJ2-6, with no clear D. The CDR3 consists of 14 residues. Trimming cost V 0 bases and J 2 bases, with 2 bases left between them. Germline V gene sequence: CDR1 MNHNY, CDR2 SVGAGI (reference sequence). The DNA for the CDR3 is TGTGCCAGCAGTTACTCCACTGGGGCCAACGTCCTGACTTTC. Encoded protein: CASSYSTGANVLTF.

This chain links TRBV7-2 with TRBJ2-6, with a possible D match to TRBD2 (5 bases). The ends were cut back, 5 bases at V and 1 base at J, with 9 bases in the middle. The germline V gene has CDR1 SGHTA and CDR2 FQGNSA. The CDR3 sequence is 15 residues long. DNA of the CDR3: TGTGCCAGCAGCCGAGGCGGGTCTGGGGCCAACGTCCTGACTTTC. Translation: CASSRGGSGANVLTF.

The rearrangement links TRBV10-3 to TRBJ2-1; TRBD2 agrees at 13 bases. The germline V gene encodes CDR1 ENHRY and CDR2 SYGVKD. V gave up 5 bases and J gave up 4 bases; unmatched junction bases: 2. This CDR3 has 15 amino acids. In DNA, the CDR3 is TGTGCCATCAGTCCGGGACTAGCGGGATACAATGAGCAGTTCTTC. Its translation: CAISPGLAGYNEQFF.

The rearrangement links TRBV7-3 to TRBJ2-5; D gene ambiguous. The germline V and J ends were trimmed by 1 base and 4 bases, with 13 bases remaining between them. CDR3 length: 15 residues. Germline lookup yields CDR1 SGHTA and CDR2 FQGTGA. CDR3 nucleotide sequence: TGTGCCAGCAGCTTAAACGGGCGTCCGGGAGAGACCCAGTACTTC. It yields the protein CASSLNGRPGETQYF.

The chain is built from TRBV9 and TRBJ1-2, with D perhaps TRBD1 (5 bases). With 0 bases removed from V and 4 bases from J, the gap between germline ends came to 13 bases. The germline CDR1 and CDR2 sequences are SGDLS and YYNGEE. This CDR3 has 15 residues. The CDR3 here is CASSVGAQGFYGYTF. CDR3 DNA: TGTGCCAGCAGCGTAGGGGCTCAGGGCTTCTATGGCTACACCTTC. Filled out from reference TRBV9 and TRBJ1-2, the complete variable domain reads DSGVTQTPKHLITATGQRVTLRCSPRSGDLSVYWYQQSLDQGLQFLIQYYNGEERAKGNILERFSAQQFPDLHSELNLSSLELGDSALYFCASSVGAQGFYGYTFGSGTRLTVV.

This chain connects TRBV25-1 to TRBJ2-5; either TRBD1 or TRBD2 may fit D (6 bases each). The DNA end is more similar to TRBJ2-7, so the J call may be wrong. Germline CDR1 and CDR2: MGHDK and SYGVNS. The CDR3 has 14 residues. The CDR3 protein is CASTPGGGMYEQYF. CDR3 nucleotide sequence: TGTGCCAGCACTCCCGGAGGGGGTATGTACGAGCAGTACTTC.

Points on this clone: This clone may be a read error of a much larger clone one base away. The chain employs TRBV18 and TRBJ2-3; D gene unclear. V was cut by 4 bases and J by 8 bases, with 13 bases left in between. The germline CDR1 and CDR2 sequences are KGHSH and LQKENI. The CDR3 consists of 13 residues. The CDR3 reads CASSLELAGTQYF. CDR3 nucleotides: TGTGCCAGCTCACTTGAGCTGGCAGGTACGCAGTATTTT.

This rearrangement joins TRBV9 to TRBJ2-2; D gene uncertain. Germline V gene lookup returns CDR1 SGDLS and CDR2 YYNGEE. V lost 0 bases, J lost 3 bases, and 6 bases lay in between. This CDR3 is built from 14 residues. The CDR3 protein is CASSVDSYTGELFF. CDR3 sequence (DNA): TGTGCCAGCAGCGTAGACAGCTACACCGGGGAGCTGTTTTTT.

In its sample, this clone was seen a few times. This rearrangement joins TRBV7-2 to TRBJ2-7; possible D gene TRBD2, 5 bases. CDR3 length equals 16 residues. The V gene's germline CDR1 is SGHTA and CDR2 FQGNSA. The V gene lost 2 bases and the J gene lost 1 base, with 15 bases spanning the gap. DNA of the CDR3: TGTGCCAGCAGCTTAATGCAGCTACTAGGTTCCTACGAGCAGTACTTC. It yields the protein CASSLMQLLGSYEQYF.

At least ten counts were recorded for this clone. The chain has TRBV7-9 and TRBJ1-1; D gene unclear. Looked up from germline, CDR1 is SEHNR and CDR2 is FQNEAQ (reference sequence). V shed 3 bases and J shed 5 bases, with 13 bases lying between them. There are 14 residues in the CDR3. For the CDR3, the DNA is TGTGCCAGCAGCTTCGACGGAGGAGGGACTGAAGCTTTCTTT. Protein sequence: CASSFDGGGTEAFF.

This chain connects TRBV15 to TRBJ2-1, with D perhaps TRBD1 (6 bases). With 5 bases removed from V and 12 bases from J, the gap between germline ends came to 17 bases. This CDR3 has 13 residues. Per germline, CDR1 LNHNV and CDR2 YYDKDF (reference sequence). The CDR3 DNA reads TGTGCCACCAGCCTGAGGCAGGGGTCGGGGCAGTTCTTC. Amino acid sequence: CATSLRQGSGQFF.

This clone was observed many times. The V gene is TRBV2, the J gene TRBJ1-4; no clear D. Per the germline V gene, CDR1 is SNHLY and CDR2 is FYNNEI. Trimming took 8 bases from V and 10 from J, leaving 8 bases between them. CDR3 size: 10 residues. CDR3 nucleotide sequence: TGTGCCAGCGGCCGAGGAAAACTGTTTTTT. As protein: CASGRGKLFF.